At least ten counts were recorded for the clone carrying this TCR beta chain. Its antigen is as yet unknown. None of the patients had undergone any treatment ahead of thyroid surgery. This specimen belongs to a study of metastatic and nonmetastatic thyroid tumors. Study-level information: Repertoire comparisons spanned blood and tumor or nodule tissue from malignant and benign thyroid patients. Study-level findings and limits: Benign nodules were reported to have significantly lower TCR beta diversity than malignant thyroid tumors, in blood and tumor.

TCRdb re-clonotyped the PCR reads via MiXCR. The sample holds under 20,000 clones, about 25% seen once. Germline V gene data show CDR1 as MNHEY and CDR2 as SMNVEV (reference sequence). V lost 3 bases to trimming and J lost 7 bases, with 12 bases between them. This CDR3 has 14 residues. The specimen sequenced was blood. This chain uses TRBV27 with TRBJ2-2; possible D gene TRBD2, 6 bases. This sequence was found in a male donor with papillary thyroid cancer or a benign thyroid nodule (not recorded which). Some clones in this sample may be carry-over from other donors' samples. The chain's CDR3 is CASSFVGSSGELFF. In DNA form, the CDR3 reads TGTGCCAGCAGTTTTGTCGGGAGTAGCGGGGAGCTGTTTTTT.